One and the same sample provided the 29 T cell receptor beta chains below, sequenced in a study of blood T cell repertoires in COVID-19. Clones were sequenced by immunoSEQ multiplex PCR, and TCRdb holds only the in-frame ones, with some missing. Here the sample spans fewer than 110,000 clones, approximately 80% being singletons. The sample comprised peripheral blood. Receptor source: a human donor in a cohort sampled during active or convalescent COVID-19.

The rearrangement links TRBV18 to TRBJ2-7, with D perhaps matching TRBD1 (5 bases). CDR1 is KGHSH and CDR2 is LQKENI in the germline V gene. Between the trimmed V and J ends, which lost 2 bases and 0 bases, there was a span of 11 bases. CDR3 size: 15 residues. CDR3 loop: CASSPIRDSSYEQYF. CDR3 DNA sequence: TGTGCCAGCTCACCAATACGAGACAGCTCCTACGAGCAGTACTTC.

This CDR3 is CASNPKVQGLHYEQYF. The CDR3 coding sequence is TGTGCCAGTAACCCAAAGGTGCAGGGCCTCCACTACGAGCAGTACTTC. This rearrangement joins TRBV19 to TRBJ2-7; D perhaps matches TRBD1 (5 bases). The V gene's germline CDR1 is LNHDA and CDR2 SQIVND (reference sequence). The CDR3 runs to 16 residues. Deletions cut 7 bases from V and 3 bases from J, with 22 bases between.

The J gene is TRBJ1-2, the V gene TRBV3-1 (or the pseudogene TRBV3-2); 10 nucleotides line up with TRBD1. V was pared by 3 bases and J by 4 bases, with 2 bases of the junction left unmatched. The CDR3 covers 14 residues. Germline loops: CDR1 LGHDT, CDR2 YNNKEL (reference sequence). CDR3 loop: CASSQGQGIYGYTF. The CDR3 DNA is TGTGCCAGCAGCCAGGGACAGGGGATCTATGGCTACACCTTC.

In this sample, this clone turned up a few times. CDR3 loop: CSVAGGIDQPQHF. As DNA, the CDR3 is TGCAGCGTTGCAGGGGGAATCGATCAGCCCCAGCATTTT. The chain carries TRBV29-1 and TRBJ1-5; 7 bases fit TRBD1. The CDR3 consists of 13 residues. Germline assignment: CDR1 SQVTM and CDR2 ANQGSEA. With V trimmed by 4 bases and J by 5 bases, 5 bases remained unmatched.

The CDR3 loop reads CATSRDREIHEQYF. The CDR3 nucleotides read TGTGCCACCAGCAGAGATAGGGAGATACACGAGCAGTACTTC. The V and J genes are TRBV15 and TRBJ2-7; a weak D match, TRBD2 (5 bases). V was shortened by 0 bases and J by 5 bases, with 11 bases between the two germline ends. The CDR3 totals 14 residues. Per germline, CDR1 LNHNV and CDR2 YYDKDF (reference sequence).

Only one count was recorded for this clone. The rearrangement links TRBV6-5 to TRBJ1-6; 9 positions agree with TRBD1. In germline, CDR1 is MNHEY, CDR2 SVGAGI. CDR3 size: 16 residues. V lost 0 bases to trimming and J lost 10 bases; unmatched junction nucleotides: 7. The CDR3 DNA follows: TGTGCCAGCAGTTACTCAGGAGGGACAGGGAAATCACCCCTCCACTTT. This gives the protein CASSYSGGTGKSPLHF.

V gene TRBV3-1 (or the pseudogene TRBV3-2) combines with J gene TRBJ2-3; D remains ambiguous. This CDR3 is 15 amino acids long. The V and J ends lost 3 bases and 0 bases respectively, with 10 bases between them. Germline CDR1 LGHDT, CDR2 YNNKEL (reference sequence). The CDR3 sequence is CASSQPFGSTDTQYF. CDR3 nucleotide sequence: TGTGCCAGCAGCCAGCCCTTCGGGAGCACAGATACGCAGTATTTT.

The chain combines TRBV19 with TRBJ2-1; 9 nucleotides match TRBD2. Germline CDR1 and CDR2: LNHDA and SQIVND (reference sequence). Germline trimming cut 6 bases from V and 5 bases from J; bases unmatched to any gene: 5. The CDR3 contains 14 residues. For the CDR3, the DNA is TGTGCCAGTAGCCGGCGCGGGGGGGACAATGAGCAGTTCTTC. It encodes CASSRRGGDNEQFF.

This clone appeared a single time. This chain joins TRBV11-2 and TRBJ2-1, with D uncertain. Looked up from germline, CDR1 is SGHAT and CDR2 is FQNNGV. V was clipped by 2 bases and J by 3 bases, with 11 bases between them. The CDR3 totals 15 residues. This chain's CDR3 is CASSLLPADYNEQFF. The CDR3 DNA follows: TGTGCCAGCAGCTTACTTCCGGCGGACTACAATGAGCAGTTCTTC.

The chain is built from TRBV7-9 and TRBJ2-3; D is possibly TRBD2 (6 bases). The CDR3 runs 17 residues. The ends were cut back, 5 bases at V and 5 bases at J, with 23 bases in the middle. CDR1 and CDR2 (germline): SEHNR, FQNEAQ (reference sequence). The CDR3: CASSRAPGLPEGDTQYF. The CDR3 nucleotides are TGTGCCAGCAGCCGAGCGCCGGGACTCCCAGAAGGAGATACGCAGTATTTT.

The V and J genes are TRBV7-9 and TRBJ2-1; 9 nucleotides line up with TRBD2. Germline CDR1 is SEHNR and CDR2 is FQNEAQ (reference sequence). The CDR3 is made up of 15 amino acids. V was pared by 1 base and J by 8 bases, with 6 bases of the junction left unmatched. The CDR3 protein is CASSLGRGGLYEQFF. Here the CDR3 DNA reads TGTGCCAGCAGCTTAGGGCGGGGGGGCCTTTATGAGCAGTTCTTC.

This clone was picked up one time. The chain has TRBV4-2 and TRBJ1-5; D is unclear. CDR1 and CDR2 (germline): LGHNA, YNFKEQ. The CDR3 contains 16 residues. V lost 0 bases and J lost 0, with 9 bases in between. CDR3 protein: CASSQETLNSNQPQHF. The DNA for the CDR3 is TGTGCCAGCAGCCAAGAAACTCTGAATAGCAATCAGCCCCAGCATTTT.

The chain carries TRBV6-5 and TRBJ1-5, with D hard to call. Germline values: CDR1 MNHEY, CDR2 SVGAGI. V gave up 9 bases and J gave up 5 bases, with 8 bases separating them. The CDR3 runs 11 residues. The CDR3 spells CASMRYQPQHF. The CDR3 DNA reads TGTGCCAGTATGCGTTATCAGCCCCAGCATTTT.

V and J are TRBV11-3 and TRBJ2-1; the match to TRBD2 covers 7 bases. CDR3 size: 16 residues. V gave up 0 bases and J gave up 7 bases; unmatched junction bases: 9. Germline CDR1 SGHNT, CDR2 YENEEA. CDR3 residues: CASSLDGVAGSNEQFF. In DNA form, the CDR3 reads TGTGCCAGCAGCTTAGATGGAGTAGCGGGTAGTAATGAGCAGTTCTTC.

The chain links TRBV11-3 to TRBJ2-5; TRBD2 might be the D (6 bases). The CDR3 covers 14 residues. V lost 5 bases, J lost 7 bases, and 17 bases lay in between. The V gene's germline CDR1 is SGHNT and CDR2 YENEEA. DNA of the CDR3: TGTGCCAGCAGCCCGGAGGGCCCTTTACGGACCCAGTACTTC. Translated: CASSPEGPLRTQYF. Filled out from reference TRBV11-3 and TRBJ2-5, the complete variable domain reads EAGVVQSPRYKIIEKKQPVAFWCNPISGHNTLYWYLQNLGQGPELLIRYENEEAVDDSQLPKDRFSAERLKGVDSTLKIQPAELGDSAVYLCASSPEGPLRTQYFGPGTRLLVL.

The CDR3 coding sequence is TGTGCCAGCAGCGTAGCGGGGAATACCAACTATGGCTACACCTTC. It translates to CASSVAGNTNYGYTF. V and J are TRBV9 and TRBJ1-2; no definite D call. V lost 0 bases to trimming and J lost 2 bases, with 11 bases between them. CDR3 length: 15 amino acids. The germline gives CDR1 SGDLS, CDR2 YYNGEE.

The chain links TRBV6-5 to TRBJ1-3; unclear D gene. The germline gives CDR1 MNHEY, CDR2 SVGAGI. Trimming removed 0 bases from V and 0 bases from J, with 6 bases in between. There are 15 residues in the CDR3. This chain's CDR3 is CASSYSRDSGNTIYF. The CDR3 DNA reads TGTGCCAGCAGTTACTCACGGGACTCTGGAAACACCATATATTTT.

This chain connects TRBV18 to TRBJ2-1; a possible D gene is TRBD1 (6 bases). The germline gives CDR1 KGHSH, CDR2 LQKENI. The CDR3 sequence is 14 residues long. V was cut by 3 bases and J by 10 bases, with 16 bases left in between. The chain's CDR3 is CASSPTYSGTEQFF. The CDR3 DNA is TGTGCCAGCTCACCGACTTATTCCGGGACAGAGCAGTTCTTC.

This chain joins TRBV28 and TRBJ2-3; TRBD2 aligns across 9 bases. After removal of 5 bases from V and 6 bases from J, the junction contained 9 bases not matched to a gene. Germline V gives CDR1 MDHEN, CDR2 SYDVKM. This CDR3 spans 15 amino acids. The CDR3 protein is CASSNRGGASDTQYF. The DNA for the CDR3 is TGTGCCAGCAGTAACCGCGGGGGGGCCTCGGATACGCAGTATTTT. Full variable domain (remainder filled in from reference TRBV28 and TRBJ2-3): DVKVTQSSRYLVKRTGEKVFLECVQDMDHENMFWYRQDPGLGLRLIYFSYDVKMKEKGDIPEGYSVSREKKERFSLILESASTNQTSMYLCASSNRGGASDTQYFGPGTRLTVL.

V usage is TRBV7-6 and J usage is TRBJ2-7; weak D call: TRBD1 (6 bases). Germline loops: CDR1 SGHVS, CDR2 FNYEAQ. The CDR3 loop spans 15 amino acids. The V and J ends lost 1 base and 1 base respectively, with 11 bases between them. CDR3 sequence (DNA): TGTGCCAGCAGCTTAGTACAGGGCCTATCCTACGAGCAGTACTTC. Translating it yields CASSLVQGLSYEQYF.

The chain is built from TRBV4-1 and TRBJ2-5, with 11 bases lining up with TRBD2. Per germline, CDR1 MGHRA and CDR2 YSYEKL. The V and J ends lost 1 base and 4 bases, in that order; junction bases with no gene match: 5. CDR3 length: 16 amino acids. CDR3 region: CASSQVRSGGVETQYF. As DNA, the CDR3 is TGCGCCAGCAGCCAAGTCCGTAGCGGGGGGGTAGAGACCCAGTACTTC.

The chain recombines TRBV7-9 with TRBJ2-7; 7 nucleotides match TRBD1. Germline trimming cut 3 bases from V and 6 bases from J; bases unmatched to any gene: 8. Germline CDR1 reads SEHNR; CDR2 reads FQNEAQ (reference sequence). This CDR3 is built from 14 residues. The CDR3 DNA follows: TGTGCCAGCAGCTTGGTGGCAGGGGACAGCGAGCAGTACTTC. Amino acids: CASSLVAGDSEQYF.

V usage is TRBV5-5 and J usage is TRBJ1-1; D is undetermined. Trimming left V 4 bases short and J 3 bases short, with 25 bases between. The CDR3 runs 18 residues. The germline CDR1 and CDR2 sequences are SGHKS and YYEKEE (reference sequence). In nucleotides, the CDR3 is TGTGCCAGCAGCCCGCAGTATCCAAGAAATGTCAGGCACACTGAAGCTTTCTTT. It translates to CASSPQYPRNVRHTEAFF.

This clone was seen a handful of times. The rearrangement joins TRBV7-2 to TRBJ2-1; 11 bases map to TRBD2. V lost 5 bases, J lost 3 bases, and 3 bases stayed unmatched. Germline lookup yields CDR1 SGHTA and CDR2 FQGNSA. CDR3 length: 15 residues. Here the CDR3 DNA reads TGTGCCAGCAGCCCTAGCGGGGGGATCTACAATGAGCAGTTCTTC. Translation gives CASSPSGGIYNEQFF.

This clone has more than one count but fewer than ten. This chain joins TRBV7-9 and TRBJ1-4; the match to TRBD1 covers 7 bases. The CDR3 runs to 18 residues. The germline gives CDR1 SEHNR, CDR2 FQNEAQ (reference sequence). Germline trimming cut 5 bases from V and 0 bases from J; bases unmatched to any gene: 12. Written as DNA, the CDR3 is TGTGCCAGCAGCCCCCCGGGTGGGACAGTAGCAACTAATGAAAAACTGTTTTTT. Translated: CASSPPGGTVATNEKLFF.

V is TRBV3-1 (or the pseudogene TRBV3-2) and J is TRBJ2-7, with 11 bases identical to TRBD2. Germline CDR1 is LGHDT and CDR2 is YNNKEL (reference sequence). The CDR3 is 16 residues long. V lost 1 base to trimming and J lost 7 bases; unmatched junction nucleotides: 9. In DNA, the CDR3 is TGTGCCAGCAGCCAAGGGATACTAGCGGGGGCGGGGGAGCAGTACTTC. Residues: CASSQGILAGAGEQYF.

This clone was detected only a few times. The chain uses TRBV7-9 and TRBJ2-2, with a weak D call TRBD2 (7 bases). The CDR3 has 16 residues. CDR1 is SEHNR and CDR2 is FQNEAQ in the germline V gene (reference sequence). V was cut by 4 bases and J by 3 bases, with 15 bases left in between. CDR3 nucleotide sequence: TGTGCCAGCAGCTCTCAGGGGAGGGGATACACCGGGGAGCTGTTTTTT. Translated, it gives CASSSQGRGYTGELFF.

V is TRBV9 and J is TRBJ1-4, with D unclear. Germline CDR1 SGDLS, CDR2 YYNGEE. V was pared by 0 bases and J by 1 base, with 7 bases between. The CDR3 totals 15 residues. The DNA for the CDR3 is TGTGCCAGCAGCGTAGGGGCCTTAACTAATGAAAAACTGTTTTTT. Its protein product is CASSVGALTNEKLFF.

The V gene is TRBV5-3, the J gene TRBJ1-5; D remains unclear. TRBV5-3 carries the ORF label, with uncertain function. The V end lost 10 bases, the J end lost 4 bases, and 15 bases lay between the germline ends. This CDR3 comprises 13 residues. The CDR3 sequence: CAARWRVNQPQHF. CDR3 in DNA: TGTGCCGCGAGGTGGAGGGTTAATCAGCCCCAGCATTTT.